The present entry profiles one T cell receptor beta chain with its context. The data were obtained in a study of blood T cell repertoires in COVID-19. Study information: The cDNA or gDNA used as material had been derived from T cells, B-cell-depleted T cells, or PBMCs.

Trimming removed 2 bases from V and 0 bases from J; junction bases left unmatched: 6. This CDR3 region has 17 residues. Germline values: CDR1 SGHNT, CDR2 YYREEE (reference sequence). Repertoires were generated with immunoSEQ multiplex PCR, while TCRdb's copy carries only in-frame clones and drops some. The sample records hundreds of thousands of clones, about 80% being singletons. The sample comprised peripheral blood. The sequence was collected from a woman older than 75 with acute or convalescent COVID-19. This chain connects TRBV5-4 to TRBJ1-4, with 8 bases lining up with TRBD1. In DNA form, the CDR3 reads TGTGCCAGCAGCTTAAGGACAGGGCGACCAACTAATGAAAAACTGTTTTTT. Translated: CASSLRTGRPTNEKLFF.